This TCR beta chain was sequenced during a study of CD4 and CD8 cells across lung adenocarcinoma regions. The CDR3 consists of 17 residues. With V trimmed by 3 bases and J by 7 bases, 12 bases remained unmatched. Germline V gene sequence: CDR1 WSHSY, CDR2 SAAADI. TCRdb re-analysed the PCR reads in MiXCR, keeping a single row per CDR3 protein. The sample lists around 20,000 distinct CDR3 sequences; 50% were seen once. Donors had localized lung adenocarcinoma, a non-small cell lung cancer. This chain uses TRBV10-2 with TRBJ2-1; 10 bases are a match to TRBD2. Specimen: CD8+ T cells from the margin of a lung tumor. This clonotype was sampled from a male donor with lung adenocarcinoma. The CD4 and CD8 labels of this study may be unreliable. CDR3 amino acids: CASSDFVGLATTNEQFF. The CDR3 DNA follows: TGCGCCAGCAGTGACTTCGTGGGACTAGCGACCACAAATGAGCAGTTCTTC.